Detailed here is one TCR beta chain. This sample is part of a study of blood T cells in healthy people across ages. The use of a sample-barcoded 5' primer and a J-beta primer mix characterized a second PCR of roughly 6 to 11 cycles. MiXCR was run by TCRdb on the 5' RACE reads, yielding one entry per CDR3 protein. This table holds about 780,000 distinct CDR3 sequences, 35% to 50% found once. The sequencing input was blood. The sequence derives from an elderly man in good health.

The DNA of the CDR3 is TGCAGTGCCCACCCGGTAGGCACAGGAACCTACGAGCAGTACTTC. Protein sequence: CSAHPVGTGTYEQYF. This chain links TRBV20-1 with TRBJ2-7; weak D call: TRBD1 (5 bases). V lost 6 bases to trimming and J lost 2 bases, with 20 bases between them. Germline lookup yields CDR1 DFQATT and CDR2 SNEGSKA (reference sequence). The CDR3 sequence is 15 residues long.